This T cell receptor beta chain was found in a study of T cells in women clearing cervical HPV infection. Study details: Donors had HPV16-related CIN3 or worse; 2 had invasive cancer. Control women cleared a single incident HPV16 infection within 12 months.

This table comes from immunoSEQ multiplex PCR, and its TCRdb copy is limited to in-frame clones, with some not included. In all, the sample yields about 46,000 clones. Germline V CDR1 and CDR2: SQVTM, ANQGSEA. Trimming stripped 1 base from V and 6 bases from J, with 12 bases between. CDR3 length: 13 residues. Points on this clone: The antigen is unknown. The missing CDR3 end, 3 residues past where the read stops, is filled in from the germline J gene.

Study findings and constraints: Richness differences could reflect unmeasured T-cell content per sample. Repertoire richness, not evenness, was significantly elevated in CIN3+ cases versus controls.

Source material: blood buffy coat. This chain links TRBV29-1 with TRBJ1-1; a possible D gene is TRBD1 (5 bases). The TCR comes from a woman aged 18-69 years with a cervical HPV16 infection that either progressed to CIN3+ or cleared (not recorded which). CDR3 DNA, as far as it was read: TGCAGCGTTGAAGCCGAAGAGGGGCCTGAA. As protein: CSVEAEEGPE. The full CDR3 protein is CSVEAEEGPEAFF.